This T cell receptor (beta chain) was sequenced in a study of shared clonotypes between healthy human individuals. Whole-study results and caveats: Incompleteness in sorted-subset sequencing, despite large depth, was shown by rarefaction.

TCRdb keeps only in-frame clones here, not all; method: immunoSEQ multiplex PCR. The sample yields about 2.4 million clones, 90% to 95% seen once. About this clone: Its antigen is currently unknown.

The CDR3 is 14 residues long. V lost 4 bases, J lost 8 bases, and 5 bases stayed unmatched. Germline CDR1 is SGHAT and CDR2 is FQNNGV. The sample comprised naive CD4+ T cells from PBMCs. Noted subset: CD45RA+ positively selected. This chain connects TRBV11-2 to TRBJ2-1; TRBD1 matches at 10 bases. This TCR was sampled from a young man in good health. Some clones in this sample may be carry-over from other donors' samples. The CDR3 bases are TGTGCCAGCAGCTGGGACAGGGGATCCCATGAGCAGTTCTTC. Translation: CASSWDRGSHEQFF.